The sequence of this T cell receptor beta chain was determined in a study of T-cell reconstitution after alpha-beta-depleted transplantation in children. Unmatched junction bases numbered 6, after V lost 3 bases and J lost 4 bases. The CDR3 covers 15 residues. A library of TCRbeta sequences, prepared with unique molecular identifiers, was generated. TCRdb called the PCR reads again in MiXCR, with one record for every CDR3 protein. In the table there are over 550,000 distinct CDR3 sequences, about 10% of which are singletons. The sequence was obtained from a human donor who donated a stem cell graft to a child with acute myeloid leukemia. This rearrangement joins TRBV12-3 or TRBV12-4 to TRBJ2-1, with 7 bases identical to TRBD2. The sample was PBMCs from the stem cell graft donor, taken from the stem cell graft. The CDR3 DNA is TGTGCCAGCAGTTTGCGGCGGGAGAGATACAATGAGCAGTTCTTC. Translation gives CASSLRRERYNEQFF.